These 19 T cell receptor beta chains originate from one sample sequenced in a study of radiotherapy plus CTLA-4 blockade in lung cancer. Profiling relied on immunoSEQ multiplex PCR, and the TCRdb table lists in-frame clones only, not all of them. The top ten clones hold around 2.7% of a sample with more than 95,000 clones, roughly 74% of them seen once. The specimen was peripheral blood, collected from a patient treated with radiotherapy plus ipilimumab. The receptors shown here come from a human donor with non-small cell lung cancer who had a partial response to radiotherapy plus ipilimumab. Some clones in this sample may be carry-over from other donors' samples.

The CDR3 sequence: CASSPGQGSTDTQYF. CDR3 DNA sequence: TGCGCCAGCAGCCCGGGACAGGGGTCCACAGATACGCAGTATTTT. The J gene is TRBJ2-3, the V gene TRBV10-1; 10 nucleotides agree with TRBD1. There are 15 residues in the CDR3. With 6 bases clipped from V and 2 bases from J, the junction kept 5 bases outside the gene matches. Germline-derived CDR1 and CDR2 are WNHNN and SYGVQD (reference sequence).

The chain combines TRBV11-2 with TRBJ2-7; TRBD1 matches at 10 bases. The germline V gene encodes CDR1 SGHAT and CDR2 FQNNGV. The V gene end was trimmed by 1 base and the J gene end by 2 bases; junction bases not matched to a gene: 2. The CDR3 extends over 15 amino acids. The CDR3 nucleotides are TGTGCCAGCAGCTTAGCAGGACAGGGGGCCTACGAGCAGTACTTC. It is translated as CASSLAGQGAYEQYF.

The chain is built from TRBV28 and TRBJ1-3; D is uncertain. V gave up 1 base and J gave up 0 bases, with 10 bases separating them. From germline, CDR1 is MDHEN and CDR2 SYDVKM. This CDR3 is 16 amino acids long. For the CDR3, the DNA is TGTGCCAGCAGTTTATCGTCAGGCCCCTCTGGAAACACCATATATTTT. This translates into CASSLSSGPSGNTIYF.

The chain combines TRBV19 with TRBJ2-5; 9 bases map to TRBD1. The J call may be faulty, since TRBJ2-7 better matches the DNA end. The germline V gene encodes CDR1 LNHDA and CDR2 SQIVND (reference sequence). The CDR3 has 14 residues. This CDR3 is CASSPGTGPHEQYF. In nucleotides, the CDR3 is TGTGCCAGTAGTCCTGGGACAGGGCCCCACGAGCAGTACTTC.

The genes are TRBV5-6 and TRBJ1-5; the D is unclear. The germline gives CDR1 SGHDT, CDR2 YYEEEE. Deletions cut 4 bases from V and 6 bases from J, with 5 bases between. The CDR3 length is 11 residues. The CDR3 loop is CASSAVQPQHF. The DNA of the CDR3 is TGTGCCAGCAGCGCGGTTCAGCCCCAGCATTTT.

The rearrangement joins TRBV4-3 to TRBJ2-5, with 9 bases fitting TRBD1. The J call may not be correct, given that the DNA end is closer to TRBJ2-7. The CDR3 runs 15 residues. The germline CDR1 and CDR2 sequences are LGHNA and YSLEER. This chain's CDR3 is CASTPGQGFSYEQYF. Here the CDR3 DNA reads TGCGCCAGCACCCCAGGACAGGGGTTTTCCTACGAGCAGTACTTC.

The V call is TRBV10-1, the J call TRBJ2-2, with D maybe TRBD2 (6 bases). Germline lookup yields CDR1 WNHNN and CDR2 SYGVQD (reference sequence). The length of the CDR3 is 16 residues. Trimming shortened V by 0 bases and J by 5 bases, and 13 bases separated the two germline ends. DNA for the CDR3: TGCGCCAGCAGTGAGTCGCGGGGAAGGGGTACCGGGGAGCTGTTTTTT. Encoded protein: CASSESRGRGTGELFF.

The V gene is TRBV5-1, the J gene TRBJ2-7, with 7 bases aligning to TRBD1. Germline values: CDR1 SGHRS, CDR2 YFSETQ. Losses at the gene ends were 2 bases for V and 3 bases for J; bases not matched to a gene: 5. There are 14 residues in the CDR3. DNA for the CDR3: TGCGCCAGCAGCTTCTCCAGGGGGAGCTACGAGCAGTACTTC. Protein: CASSFSRGSYEQYF. Full variable domain (rest looked up from reference TRBV5-1 and TRBJ2-7): KAGVTQTPRYLIKTRGQQVTLSCSPISGHRSVSWYQQTPGQGLQFLFEYFSETQRNKGNFPGRFSGRQFSNSRSEMNVSTLELGDSALYLCASSFSRGSYEQYFGPGTRLTVT.

The chain is built from TRBV19 and TRBJ2-4, with D possibly matching TRBD2 (6 bases). V was shortened by 4 bases and J by 7 bases, with 14 bases between the two germline ends. The CDR3 consists of 14 residues. CDR1 LNHDA and CDR2 SQIVND come from the germline V gene (reference sequence). The CDR3 reads CASSSGGGENIQYF. The CDR3 DNA sequence: TGTGCCAGTAGTAGCGGTGGAGGGGAGAACATTCAGTACTTC.

The chain uses TRBV25-1 and TRBJ2-7; the match to TRBD1 covers 11 bases. V was clipped by 8 bases and J by 2 bases; unmatched bases: 2. Germline V CDR1 and CDR2: MGHDK, SYGVNS. The CDR3 extends over 13 amino acids. This CDR3 reads CASEGQGAYEQYF. As DNA, the CDR3 is TGTGCCAGCGAGGGACAGGGGGCCTACGAGCAGTACTTC.

DNA of the CDR3: TGCAGCCGTCCCACCATAACAGGGGGTAATCAGCCCCAGCATTTT. This codes for CSRPTITGGNQPQHF. The rearrangement joins TRBV29-1 to TRBJ1-5; 8 bases fit TRBD1. The CDR3 is 15 residues long. Per the germline V gene, CDR1 is SQVTM and CDR2 is ANQGSEA. Trimming took 8 bases from V and 4 from J; bases not matched to a gene: 13. Based on the CDR3 plus reference TRBV29-1 and TRBJ1-5, the full variable domain is SAVISQKPSRDICQRGTSLTIQCQVDSQVTMMFWYRQQPGQSLTLIATANQGSEATYESGFVIDKFPISRPNLTFSTLTVSNMSPEDSSIYLCSRPTITGGNQPQHFGDGTRLSIL.

The genes are TRBV19 and TRBJ2-7; a possible D gene is TRBD2 (6 bases). The CDR3 totals 13 residues. V lost 5 bases, J lost 3 bases, and 11 bases lay in between. CDR1 and CDR2 (germline): LNHDA, SQIVND (reference sequence). The CDR3 loop reads CASSGGLNYEQYF. Written as DNA, the CDR3 is TGTGCCAGTAGTGGGGGACTTAACTACGAGCAGTACTTC.

The chain carries TRBV27 and TRBJ2-7; 11 bases fit TRBD2. Germline V lookup: CDR1 MNHEY, CDR2 SMNVEV (reference sequence). V dropped 6 bases and J dropped 4; count of bases not matched to a gene: 5. CDR3 length equals 14 residues. The CDR3 DNA reads TGTGCCAGCAGGACCGGGACTAGCGGTTACGAGCAGTACTTC. This encodes CASRTGTSGYEQYF.

This chain connects TRBV10-3 to TRBJ1-5, with D possibly TRBD1 on 6 matching bases. V lost 6 bases and J 3 bases, leaving 12 bases between the germline ends. CDR3 length equals 14 residues. Germline V gene lookup returns CDR1 ENHRY and CDR2 SYGVKD. CDR3 amino acids: CAIRGDRYNQPQHF. For the CDR3, the DNA is TGTGCCATCAGGGGAGACAGGTACAATCAGCCCCAGCATTTT.

This chain uses TRBV2 with TRBJ2-5, with 9 bases matching TRBD2. Germline V gives CDR1 SNHLY, CDR2 FYNNEI. Trimming at V came to 6 bases and at J to 4 bases, leaving 15 bases not matched to a gene. The CDR3 is 17 residues long. CDR3: CASRRGVRGGASETQYF. CDR3 in DNA: TGTGCCAGCAGGAGGGGAGTTCGCGGGGGGGCGTCAGAGACCCAGTACTTC.

The V call is TRBV21-1, the J call TRBJ2-3; TRBD2, the table's D call, lacks a check against the DNA. TRBV21-1 represents a pseudogene. The CDR3 sequence is 17 residues long. CDR3 loop: CASSKRLADKPTDTQYF. CDR3 nucleotides: TGTGCCAGCAGCAAAAGACTAGCGGACAAACCTACAGATACGCAGTATTTT.

The chain couples TRBV28 to TRBJ1-3, with 8 bases fitting TRBD1. CDR1 is MDHEN, CDR2 SYDVKM, per germline. CDR3 length equals 14 residues. V gave up 6 bases and J gave up 3 bases; unmatched junction bases: 4. The CDR3 is CASRLQGGGNTIYF. CDR3 coding DNA: TGTGCCAGCAGGCTACAGGGGGGTGGAAACACCATATATTTT.

In its sample, this clone was seen a few times. The chain has TRBV5-6 and TRBJ2-5; a possible D gene is TRBD1 (7 bases). From germline, CDR1 is SGHDT and CDR2 YYEEEE. V shed 0 bases and J shed 4 bases, with 22 bases lying between them. This CDR3 contains 18 residues. The CDR3 spells CASSLEVGSAQGGETQYF. The CDR3 nucleotides read TGTGCCAGCAGCTTGGAGGTCGGTAGCGCTCAGGGGGGAGAGACCCAGTACTTC.

This clone was observed a handful of times. V gene TRBV7-2 combines with J gene TRBJ2-2; 9 bases are shared with TRBD2. CDR1 and CDR2 from the germline V gene are SGHTA and FQGNSA. J was trimmed by 7 bases and V by 5 bases; bases with no gene match: 14. The CDR3 contains 17 residues. CDR3 in amino acids: CASSPGIAGALGGELFF. DNA for the CDR3: TGTGCCAGCAGCCCCGGAATAGCGGGGGCCCTCGGCGGGGAGCTGTTTTTT.